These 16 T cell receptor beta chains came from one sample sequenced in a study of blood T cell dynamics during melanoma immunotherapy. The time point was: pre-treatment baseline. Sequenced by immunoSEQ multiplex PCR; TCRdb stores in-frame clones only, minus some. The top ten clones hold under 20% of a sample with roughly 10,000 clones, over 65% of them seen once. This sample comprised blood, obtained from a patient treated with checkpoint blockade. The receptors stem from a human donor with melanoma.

The chain's CDR3 is CASSSGGPNSNQPQHF. The CDR3 DNA reads as TGTGCCAGCAGCTCAGGGGGCCCAAATAGCAATCAGCCCCAGCATTTT. V usage is TRBV9 and J usage is TRBJ1-5, with 8 nucleotides matching TRBD1. The germline V gene has CDR1 SGDLS and CDR2 YYNGEE. The CDR3 runs to 16 residues. With 4 bases clipped from V and 0 bases from J, the junction kept 6 bases outside the gene matches.

DNA for the CDR3: TGCAGCGCTTCTCTCCCTTCAGGGGCCCTCCACTTT. This translates into CSASLPSGALHF. The chain carries TRBV29-1 and TRBJ1-6; the D gene is possibly TRBD1 (6 bases). CDR3 length: 12 residues. Germline loops: CDR1 SQVTM, CDR2 ANQGSEA. V gave up 7 bases and J gave up 14 bases, with 18 bases separating them.

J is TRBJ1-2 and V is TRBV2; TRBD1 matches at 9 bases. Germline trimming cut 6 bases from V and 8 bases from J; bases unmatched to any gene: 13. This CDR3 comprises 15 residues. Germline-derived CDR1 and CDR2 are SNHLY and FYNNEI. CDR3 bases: TGTGCCAGCAGCCTAAGACCCGGGACAGGGAAGGGCTACACCTTC. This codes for CASSLRPGTGKGYTF.

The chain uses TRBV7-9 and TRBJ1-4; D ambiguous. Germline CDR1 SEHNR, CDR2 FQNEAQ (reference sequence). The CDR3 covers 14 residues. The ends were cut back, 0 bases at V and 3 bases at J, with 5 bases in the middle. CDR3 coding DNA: TGTGCCAGCAGCTTAGCTGGCGCTAATGAAAAACTGTTTTTT. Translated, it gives CASSLAGANEKLFF. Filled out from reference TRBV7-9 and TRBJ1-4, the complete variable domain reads DTGVSQNPRHKITKRGQNVTFRCDPISEHNRLYWYRQTLGQGPEFLTYFQNEAQLEKSRLLSDRFSAERPKGSFSTLEIQRTEQGDSAMYLCASSLAGANEKLFFGSGTQLSVL.

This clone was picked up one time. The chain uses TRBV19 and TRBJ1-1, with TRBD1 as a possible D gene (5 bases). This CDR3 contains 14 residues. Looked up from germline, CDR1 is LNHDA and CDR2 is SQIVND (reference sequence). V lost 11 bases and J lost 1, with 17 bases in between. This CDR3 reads CACIRLGGNTEAFF. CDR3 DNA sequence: TGTGCCTGTATCCGACTGGGGGGGAACACTGAAGCTTTCTTT. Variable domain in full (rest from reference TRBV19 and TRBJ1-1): DGGITQSPKYLFRKEGQNVTLSCEQNLNHDAMYWYRQDPGQGLRLIYYSQIVNDFQKGDIAEGYSVSREKKESFPLTVTSAQKNPTAFYLCACIRLGGNTEAFFGQGTRLTVV.

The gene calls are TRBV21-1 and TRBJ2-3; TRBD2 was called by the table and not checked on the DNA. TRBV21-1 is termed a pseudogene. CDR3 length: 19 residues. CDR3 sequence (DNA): TGTGCCAGCAGCAAAGAAAAAGAGGAAGCGGGGGACACCACAGATACGCAGTATTTT. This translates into CASSKEKEEAGDTTDTQYF.

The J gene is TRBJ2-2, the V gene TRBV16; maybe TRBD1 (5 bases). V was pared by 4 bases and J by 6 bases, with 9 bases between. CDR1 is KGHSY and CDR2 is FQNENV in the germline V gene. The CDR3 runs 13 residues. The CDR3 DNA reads TGTGCCAGCAGCCCCACAGGCGCCGGGGAGCTGTTTTTT. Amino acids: CASSPTGAGELFF.

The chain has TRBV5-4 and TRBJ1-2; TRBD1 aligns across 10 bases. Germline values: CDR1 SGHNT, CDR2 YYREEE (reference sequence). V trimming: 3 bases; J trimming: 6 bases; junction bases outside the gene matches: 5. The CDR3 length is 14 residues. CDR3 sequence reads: CASSSPGQGHGYTF. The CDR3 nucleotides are TGTGCCAGCAGCTCGCCGGGACAGGGGCATGGCTACACCTTC.

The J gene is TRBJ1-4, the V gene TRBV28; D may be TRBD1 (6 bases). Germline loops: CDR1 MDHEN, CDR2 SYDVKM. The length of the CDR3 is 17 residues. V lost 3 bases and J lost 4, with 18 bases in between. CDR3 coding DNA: TGTGCCAGCAGTTTCCCCCCGGGGGGCAGGGTTAATGAAAAACTGTTTTTT. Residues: CASSFPPGGRVNEKLFF.

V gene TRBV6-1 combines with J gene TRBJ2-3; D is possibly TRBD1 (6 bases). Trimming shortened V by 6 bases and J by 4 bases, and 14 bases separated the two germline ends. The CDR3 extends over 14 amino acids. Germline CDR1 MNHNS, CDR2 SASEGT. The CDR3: CASRAQGSPDTQYF. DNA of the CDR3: TGTGCCAGCAGGGCCCAGGGGTCCCCAGATACGCAGTATTTT.

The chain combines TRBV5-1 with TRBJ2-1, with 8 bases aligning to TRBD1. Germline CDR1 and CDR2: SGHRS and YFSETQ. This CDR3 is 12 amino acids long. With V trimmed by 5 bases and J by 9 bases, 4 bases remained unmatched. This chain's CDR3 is CASSFTGGEQFF. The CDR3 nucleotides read TGCGCCAGCAGTTTTACAGGGGGTGAGCAGTTCTTC.

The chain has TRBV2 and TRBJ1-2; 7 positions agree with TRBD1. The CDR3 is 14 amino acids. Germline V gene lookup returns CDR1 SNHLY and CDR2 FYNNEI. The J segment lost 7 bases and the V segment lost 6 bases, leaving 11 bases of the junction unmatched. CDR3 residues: CASRIPGGRSGYTF. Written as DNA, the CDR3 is TGTGCCAGCAGGATCCCAGGGGGTCGGAGTGGCTACACCTTC.

The CDR3 reads CASSPDRAANYGYTF. For the CDR3, the DNA is TGTGCCAGCAGTCCCGACAGGGCCGCTAACTATGGCTACACCTTC. V is TRBV6-5 and J is TRBJ1-2; 7 bases align to TRBD1. The CDR3 contains 15 residues. The V gene end was trimmed by 5 bases and the J gene end by 0 bases; junction bases not matched to a gene: 6. CDR1 is MNHEY and CDR2 is SVGAGI in the germline V gene.

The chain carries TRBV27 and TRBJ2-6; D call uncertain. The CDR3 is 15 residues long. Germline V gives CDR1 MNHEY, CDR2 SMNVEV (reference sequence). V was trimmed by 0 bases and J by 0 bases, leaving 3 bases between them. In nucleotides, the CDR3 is TGTGCCAGCAGTTTATCAGACTCTGGGGCCAACGTCCTGACTTTC. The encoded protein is CASSLSDSGANVLTF.

Here the CDR3 reads CASISWKGTDTQYF. CDR3 bases: TGTGCCAGCATTAGTTGGAAAGGCACAGATACGCAGTATTTT. This chain links TRBV28 with TRBJ2-3; D is undetermined. The ends were cut back, 7 bases at V and 1 base at J, with 12 bases in the middle. There are 14 residues in the CDR3. The germline V gene encodes CDR1 MDHEN and CDR2 SYDVKM.

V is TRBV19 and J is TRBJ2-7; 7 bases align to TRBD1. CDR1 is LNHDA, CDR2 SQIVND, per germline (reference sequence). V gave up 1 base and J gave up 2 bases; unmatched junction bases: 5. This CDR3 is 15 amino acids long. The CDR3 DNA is TGTGCCAGTAGTATAGCTCCAGACAGGGCCTACGAGCAGTACTTC. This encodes CASSIAPDRAYEQYF.